The TCR beta chain described here comes from a study of radiation and T cells in renal cell carcinoma. As to time point: blood 2 weeks post-SBRT. The treatment here: 15 Gy SBRT to primary tumor, nephrectomy 4 weeks later. Radiation-treated patients gave blood at baseline, week 2 and week 4. The study, taken as a whole, reports: Pretreatment tumor biopsies were lacking, so baseline clonotypes are unknown. In blood, top tumor clones expanded by 2 weeks, shrinking by 4.

A word on this clone: What it binds is unknown.

V dropped 0 bases and J dropped 2 bases, with 12 bases sitting between them. Germline CDR1 is SGHRS and CDR2 is YFSETQ. The length of the CDR3 is 16 residues. Generated by immunoSEQ multiplex PCR, the TCRdb table keeps only in-frame clones and is missing some. The table lists 150,000 to 160,000 clones, roughly 87% of them singletons. V is TRBV5-1 and J is TRBJ1-3; a weak D match, TRBD1 (5 bases). This clonotype was sampled from a woman in her 50s with renal cell carcinoma. The source was blood, collected from a patient whose treatment included radiotherapy and nephrectomy. The CDR3 nucleotides read TGCGCCAGCAGCTTGGCCGGCGACAGTCCTGGAAACACCATATATTTT. This sequence encodes CASSLAGDSPGNTIYF. Combining the CDR3 with reference TRBV5-1 and TRBJ1-3 gives the whole variable domain KAGVTQTPRYLIKTRGQQVTLSCSPISGHRSVSWYQQTPGQGLQFLFEYFSETQRNKGNFPGRFSGRQFSNSRSEMNVSTLELGDSALYLCASSLAGDSPGNTIYFGEGSWLTVV.